Below, 10 T cell receptor beta chains from the same sample are listed, as sequenced in a study of OX40 agonist ivuxolimab in advanced cancers. Produced via immunoSEQ multiplex PCR; TCRdb's table is partial and in-frame only. The top ten clones hold 1.5% to 2% of a sample with about 83,000 clones, about 88% of them seen once. The input for sequencing was CD4+ or CD8+ T cells sorted from blood, taken in a trial of the OX40 agonist ivuxolimab. The source of these receptors is an adult with an advanced solid tumor such as melanoma, head and neck, liver or kidney cancer.

The chain is built from TRBV4-1 and TRBJ2-5, with 7 bases that match TRBD2. CDR3 length: 14 residues. After removal of 4 bases from V and 7 bases from J, the junction contained 9 bases not matched to a gene. Germline CDR1 is MGHRA and CDR2 is YSYEKL. CDR3 loop: CASSLDSGFGTQYF. CDR3 nucleotides: TGCGCCAGCAGCCTCGATAGCGGGTTTGGGACCCAGTACTTC.

The gene calls are TRBV29-1 and TRBJ2-3, with 12 nucleotides matching TRBD1. Germline V gives CDR1 SQVTM, CDR2 ANQGSEA. This CDR3 spans 17 amino acids. Germline trimming cut 3 bases from V and 1 base from J; bases unmatched to any gene: 8. The CDR3 DNA reads TGCAGCGTTGACGGGACAGGGGGCGCCGGCGGCACAGATACGCAGTATTTT. Amino acids: CSVDGTGGAGGTDTQYF.

The chain has TRBV4-3 and TRBJ2-7; unclear D gene. The CDR3 length is 15 residues. V was pared by 0 bases and J by 3 bases, with 12 bases between. Germline V lookup: CDR1 LGHNA, CDR2 YSLEER. CDR3 loop: CASSQEAHTLYEQYF. CDR3 bases: TGCGCCAGCAGCCAAGAGGCACACACCCTCTACGAGCAGTACTTC.

The rearrangement joins TRBV10-3 to TRBJ2-2; 8 nucleotides agree with TRBD2. V was clipped by 8 bases and J by 4 bases; unmatched bases: 6. The CDR3 is 14 amino acids. From germline, CDR1 is ENHRY and CDR2 SYGVKD. CDR3 nucleotide sequence: TGTGCCATCGGGTACGGGGGGGTCACCGGGGAGCTGTTTTTT. It translates to CAIGYGGVTGELFF.

Only one count was recorded for this clone. The rearrangement links TRBV7-6 to TRBJ2-2; D not certain. The V gene's germline CDR1 is SGHVS and CDR2 FNYEAQ. V was pared by 5 bases and J by 0 bases, with 4 bases between. The CDR3 has 13 residues. This CDR3 reads CASSRANTGELFF. The CDR3 DNA reads as TGTGCCAGCAGCCGTGCGAACACCGGGGAGCTGTTTTTT.

The chain recombines TRBV6-5 with TRBJ1-2; 10 bases are a match to TRBD1. Germline lookup yields CDR1 MNHEY and CDR2 SVGAGI. Trimming cost V 7 bases and J 4 bases; bases outside gene matches: 3. There are 13 residues in the CDR3. The chain's CDR3 is CASNDRGLYGYTF. The CDR3 DNA is TGTGCCAGCAACGACAGGGGGCTCTATGGCTACACCTTC.

V gene TRBV2 combines with J gene TRBJ1-6, with 7 bases matching TRBD1. CDR1 is SNHLY, CDR2 FYNNEI, per germline. The CDR3 sequence is 14 residues long. V was clipped by 1 base and J by 9 bases; unmatched bases: 3. The DNA of the CDR3 is TGTGCCAGCAGTGAAGGCAGGGGGACTTCACCCCTCCACTTT. This gives the protein CASSEGRGTSPLHF.

DNA of the CDR3: TGCGCCAGCAGCTTGACCAGGGAGAGGAACACTGAAGCTTTCTTT. This encodes CASSLTRERNTEAFF. This chain joins TRBV5-1 and TRBJ1-1; a possible D gene is TRBD1 (5 bases). V was cut by 1 base and J by 1 base, with 11 bases left in between. In germline, CDR1 is SGHRS, CDR2 YFSETQ. The CDR3 has 15 residues.

This rearrangement joins TRBV28 to TRBJ2-7; no firm D call. There are 12 residues in the CDR3. The germline V gene encodes CDR1 MDHEN and CDR2 SYDVKM. V lost 3 bases to trimming and J lost 3 bases, with 6 bases between them. The CDR3: CASSFEDYEQYF. In DNA form, the CDR3 reads TGTGCCAGCAGTTTTGAAGACTACGAGCAGTACTTC.

This chain connects TRBV7-3 to TRBJ1-3; D is unclear. The CDR3 is 15 residues long. V lost 5 bases and J lost 0, with 11 bases in between. Germline CDR1 and CDR2: SGHTA and FQGTGA. CDR3 coding DNA: TGTGCCAGCAGCCCAGGACTCAGCTCTGGAAACACCATATATTTT. Amino acid sequence: CASSPGLSSGNTIYF.